Listed below are T cell receptor beta chains from one sample, sequenced in a study of T cells in Graves' hyperthyroidism and ophthalmopathy. TCRdb redid the calling of the multiplex PCR reads with MiXCR, one entry per CDR3 protein. Of around 300,000 distinct CDR3 sequences detected, roughly 13% appear once; the ten largest clones hold roughly 7.9%. The sequenced sample consisted of blood. The receptors stem from a woman aged 40 to 50 with Graves' hyperthyroidism. The CDR3 runs from the conserved cysteine through the conserved F or W. The D gene is left open where the match is weak. Clone size is stated in some rows and not others, as once, few, many or a class when expanded.

v_gene	j_gene	d_gene	abundance	len	CDR3nt	CDR3aa
TRBV6-1	TRBJ2-3	TRBD2	many	15	TGTGCCAGCAGTCCGACTAGCGGGAGCGCAGATACGCAGTATTTT	CASSPTSGSADTQYF
TRBV2	TRBJ2-1	-	many	14	TGTGCCAGCAGGCCCCCCACGACGTCCAATGAGCAGTTCTTC	CASRPPTTSNEQFF
TRBV12-3/TRBV12-4	TRBJ1-3	-	many	13	TGTGCCAGCAGCCGCCAGTTCGGAAACACCATATATTTT	CASSRQFGNTIYF
TRBV28	TRBJ2-7	TRBD1	many	16	TGTGCCTTTCAGACCGGCCAAGACAGGGAAACCTACGAGCAGTACTTC	CAFQTGQDRETYEQYF
TRBV7-9	TRBJ2-1	-	few	14	TGTGCCAGCAGCCCCTGGGGGGTCTACAATGAGCAGTTCTTC	CASSPWGVYNEQFF
TRBV29-1	TRBJ1-1	-	many	14	TGCAGCGTTGAACAGACAGCTGGTTTAGGTGAAGCTTTCTTT	CSVEQTAGLGEAFF
TRBV28	TRBJ1-1	TRBD1	many	17	TGTGCCAGCAGTGCCCAGGGCAGGGGGCTCTCAAACACTGAAGCTTTCTTT	CASSAQGRGLSNTEAFF
TRBV11-3	TRBJ2-7	TRBD1	many	12	TGTGCCAGCAGCTTACAGGGGGACGAGCAGTACTTC	CASSLQGDEQYF
TRBV7-9	TRBJ2-7	-	many	15	TGTGCCAGCAGCTTGGCATTCCAAGGGAGGTACGAGCAGTACTTC	CASSLAFQGRYEQYF
TRBV2	TRBJ1-5	-	many	14	TGTGCCAGCACCAAGACAGAAGGCAATCAGCCCCAGCATTTT	CASTKTEGNQPQHF
TRBV11-3	TRBJ1-1	-	many	13	TGTGCCAGCAGCCGAACCCCGAACACTGAAGCTTTCTTT	CASSRTPNTEAFF
TRBV13	TRBJ1-6	-	-	13	TGTGCCAGCAGCTTCCGGATCAATTCACCCCTCCACTTT	CASSFRINSPLHF
TRBV28	TRBJ2-3	-	many	17	TGTGCCAGCAGTTTATGGGAGGGGGCGGAGGCCACAGATACGCAGTATTTT	CASSLWEGAEATDTQYF
TRBV5-1	TRBJ2-7	-	-	14	TGCGCCAGCAGCGCCGTAGGGGCTCAGGGCGAGCAGTACTTC	CASSAVGAQGEQYF
TRBV7-9	TRBJ2-1	-	many	13	TGTGCCAGCAGCCAGTCAGGCTACAATGAGCAGTTCTTC	CASSQSGYNEQFF
TRBV19	TRBJ1-5	-	-	15	TGTGCCAGTAGTATTGGGCAGGGGAGCAATCAGCCCCAGCATTTT	CASSIGQGSNQPQHF
TRBV4-1	TRBJ1-2	TRBD1	few	15	TGCGCCAGCAGCCCCTTCCCGACAGGGGGCTATGGCTACACCTTC	CASSPFPTGGYGYTF
TRBV12-5	TRBJ1-5	-	many	16	TGTGCTAGTGGTTTGGTAAGGGGTCAGGGGACCCAGCCCCAGCATTTT	CASGLVRGQGTQPQHF
TRBV27	TRBJ2-1	-	-	15	TGTGCCAGCAGTTTAGACAGGACACCCTACAATGAGCAGTTCTTC	CASSLDRTPYNEQFF
TRBV20-1	TRBJ2-1	TRBD2	-	10	TGCAGTGCTCGGACTAGCGAGCAGTTCTTC	CSARTSEQFF
TRBV9	TRBJ1-1	-	many	13	TGTGCCAGCAGCGTAAACCCCTCGTCCGAAGCTTTCTTT	CASSVNPSSEAFF
TRBV28	TRBJ2-7	TRBD1	many	15	TGTGCCAGCAGTTCTTCTCCGGGACAGGGCTACGAGCAGTACTTC	CASSSSPGQGYEQYF
TRBV7-9	TRBJ2-3	-	many	14	TGTGCCAGCAGCAGACGACAGAGCACAGATACGCAGTATTTT	CASSRRQSTDTQYF
TRBV4-1	TRBJ1-4	-	few	15	TGCGCCAGCAGCCAAGTTGGAGTCGGGCGAGAAAAACTGTTTTTT	CASSQVGVGREKLFF
TRBV19	TRBJ2-1	-	-	14	TGTGCCAGTAGTATTAGGGGGGTCTACAATGAGCAGTTCTTC	CASSIRGVYNEQFF
TRBV19	TRBJ1-6	-	few	13	TGTGCCAGCCAGGGGCTGGATAATTCACCCCTCCACTTT	CASQGLDNSPLHF
TRBV27	TRBJ1-4	TRBD1	many	15	TGTGCCAGCAGTGTAACAGGGGCAAAATATGAAAAACTGTTTTTT	CASSVTGAKYEKLFF
TRBV6-1	TRBJ1-4	TRBD1	many	13	TGTGCCAGCAGTACTACGGGACAGGAAAAACTGTTTTTT	CASSTTGQEKLFF
TRBV11-2	TRBJ2-5	TRBD1	many	14	TGTGCCAGCAGCTTATTGACAGGGGGAGAGACCCAGTACTTC	CASSLLTGGETQYF
TRBV9	TRBJ1-1	TRBD1	many	15	TGTGCCAGCAGCGTTTCCGGGACAGGGGGCACTGAAGCTTTCTTT	CASSVSGTGGTEAFF
TRBV27	TRBJ1-1	TRBD1	many	14	TGTGCCAGCAGTTCATTGGACAGGGTGTTTCGAGCTTTCTTT	CASSSLDRVFRAFF
TRBV6-1	TRBJ1-1	-	many	15	TGTGCCAGCAGTTGGGGTGGGGTGTCGGACACTGAAGCTTTCTTT	CASSWGGVSDTEAFF
TRBV3-1	TRBJ2-7	-	few	15	TGTGCCAGCAGGCCGAACATCCCCGTGGGTAGCGAGCAGTACTTC	CASRPNIPVGSEQYF
TRBV5-4	TRBJ1-3	-	-	15	TGTGCCAGCAGGGAGAGTACGGACTCTGGAAACACCATATATTTT	CASRESTDSGNTIYF
TRBV6-1	TRBJ2-7	TRBD2	many	14	TGTGCCAGCAGGCGAGCGGGAATAGCCTACGAGCAGTACTTC	CASRRAGIAYEQYF
TRBV20-1	TRBJ2-6	-	-	13	TGCAGTGCTAGAACCCCTGGGGCCAACGTCCTGACTTTC	CSARTPGANVLTF
TRBV7-8	TRBJ2-3	-	-	14	TGTGCCAGCAGCTTAATGACCCACACAGATACGCAGTATTTT	CASSLMTHTDTQYF
TRBV28	TRBJ2-5	-	many	13	TGTGCCAGCAGGACAGCTGGTGTGGAGACCCAGTACTTC	CASRTAGVETQYF
TRBV19	TRBJ2-1	TRBD2	few	17	TGTGCCAGTAGTATACTCGGACTAGCGGGACTGGGGAATGAGCAGTTCTTC	CASSILGLAGLGNEQFF
TRBV30	TRBJ2-7	-	-	11	TGTGCCTGGAGCACGGCCTGCGAGCAGTACTTC	CAWSTACEQYF
TRBV27	TRBJ2-7	TRBD1	few	13	TGTGCCAGCAGTGGACAGGATACCTACGAGCAGTACTTC	CASSGQDTYEQYF
TRBV4-2	TRBJ2-7	TRBD2	many	16	TGTGCCAGCAGCCTAGCCCTTAGCGGGAGTGGTTACGAGCAGTACTTC	CASSLALSGSGYEQYF
TRBV7-8	TRBJ2-1	TRBD2	few	20	TGTGCCAGCAGCTTAGGTCGGTCTCTCGGACTAGCGGGAGTTCTTAATGAGCAGTTCTTC	CASSLGRSLGLAGVLNEQFF